What follows are 8 T cell receptor beta chains derived from one specimen sequenced in a study of regulatory T cells in long-lasting Graves disease. The time point is: newly diagnosed GD, antithyroid drugs for less than 3 months. Extracted PBMC RNA gave rise to the TCR library. Assembly of TCR beta libraries relied on iRepertoire HTBI primers together with Arm-PCR of CDR3 regions. A single record per CDR3 protein comes from TCRdb applying MiXCR to the multiplex PCR reads. Found here are fewer than 550,000 distinct CDR3 sequences, more than 15% of them singletons; the top ten hold more than 20%. These sequences were also reported in another study, on T cells in Graves' hyperthyroidism and ophthalmopathy.

This specimen consisted of peripheral blood mononuclear cells (PBMCs), obtained at new diagnosis, from a patient treated with antithyroid drugs. All receptors come from a woman aged 40-65 years with Graves disease.

CDR3 amino acids: CASSSPWVASAQWGEQFF. CDR3 in DNA: TGTGCCAGCAGCTCCCCCTGGGTCGCTAGTGCCCAATGGGGTGAGCAGTTCTTC. V and J are TRBV11-3 and TRBJ2-1, with D uncertain. Deletions cut 4 bases from V and 9 bases from J, with 28 bases between. The germline gives CDR1 SGHNT, CDR2 YENEEA. The CDR3 covers 18 residues.

The gene calls are TRBV25-1 and TRBJ2-3; 7 bases align to TRBD2. The V and J ends lost 6 bases and 4 bases, in that order; junction bases with no gene match: 10. Germline CDR1 and CDR2: MGHDK and SYGVNS. The CDR3 runs 15 residues. The CDR3 coding sequence is TGTGCCAGCAGGGGAGGGTATGATGGGGCAGATACGCAGTATTTT. As protein: CASRGGYDGADTQYF.

The rearrangement uses TRBV18 and TRBJ2-1; a possible D gene is TRBD2 (6 bases). V lost 4 bases, J lost 7 bases, and 20 bases lay in between. Per the germline V gene, CDR1 is KGHSH and CDR2 is LQKENI. The CDR3 length is 16 residues. The CDR3 spells CASSRVRDPGRNEQFF. CDR3 DNA sequence: TGTGCCAGCTCACGAGTGCGGGACCCCGGTAGGAATGAGCAGTTCTTC.

Many counts were recorded for this clonotype. V is TRBV9 and J is TRBJ2-4; the match to TRBD1 covers 11 bases. There are 15 residues in the CDR3. The junction had 2 bases not matched to a gene; V was cut back by 0 bases and J by 6 bases. Germline CDR1 is SGDLS and CDR2 is YYNGEE. In DNA form, the CDR3 reads TGTGCCAGCAGCGTAGGAGGGACAGGGGGAAACATTCAGTACTTC. Its translation: CASSVGGTGGNIQYF.

This clonotype has only a few counts. The V gene is TRBV2, the J gene TRBJ2-5; D is ambiguous. This CDR3 is 17 amino acids long. Germline V gives CDR1 SNHLY, CDR2 FYNNEI. V was cut by 0 bases and J by 2 bases, with 16 bases left in between. The CDR3: CASSEALSGRPQETQYF. The CDR3 DNA follows: TGTGCCAGCAGTGAAGCGCTATCAGGTCGGCCACAAGAGACCCAGTACTTC.

This clonotype was seen once. A much larger clone differs by one base, so this may be a read error. V is TRBV3-1 and J is TRBJ2-5, with D tentatively TRBD1 (5 bases). Trimming pared 2 bases from V and 5 bases from J, leaving 12 bases between. From germline, CDR1 is LGHDT and CDR2 YNNKEL (reference sequence). CDR3 length: 14 residues. CDR3 bases: TGTGCCAGCAGCCAAAATCTTGCAGGGGAGACCCAGTACTTC. Translating it yields CASSQNLAGETQYF.

The table lists this clonotype with many counts. The genes are TRBV12-3 or TRBV12-4 and TRBJ2-3; 9 nucleotides align to TRBD2. J lost 3 bases, V lost 6 bases, and 7 bases had no gene match. CDR3 length equals 15 residues. CDR3 loop: CASSLSSGATDTQYF. CDR3 nucleotides: TGTGCCAGCAGCCTTTCTAGCGGGGCTACAGATACGCAGTATTTT.

This clonotype was recorded at least ten times. The gene calls are TRBV11-2 and TRBJ1-1; the D is unclear. Germline loops: CDR1 SGHAT, CDR2 FQNNGV. Trimming left V 1 base short and J 1 base short, with 7 bases between. The CDR3 is 14 residues long. CDR3 region: CASSLGVANTEAFF. The CDR3 coding sequence is TGTGCCAGCAGCTTAGGGGTTGCGAACACTGAAGCTTTCTTT.